The present TCR beta chain was sequenced within a study of shared clonotypes between healthy human individuals. Deletions cut 1 base from V and 4 bases from J, with 13 bases between. Germline V gene lookup returns CDR1 LNHNV and CDR2 YYDKDF (reference sequence). The CDR3 covers 15 residues. This clone appeared a few times. Its antigen remains unidentified. Naive CD8 cells lacked CD45RO and underwent positive selection for CCR7, leaving out terminally differentiated effector memory CD45RA+ cells. Participating donors were healthy, HIV-negative adults free of recent acute infections or vaccinations. The study, taken as a whole, reports: Between a handful of donors, naive CD4 clonotypes were shared at a level of about 5%.

Libraries were prepared by immunoSEQ multiplex PCR; TCRdb keeps only in-frame clonotypes and omits some of them. The sample contains fewer than 800,000 clones, about 91% of which appear only once. Source material: naive CD8+ T cells sorted from blood. The chain couples TRBV15 to TRBJ1-2; D may be TRBD1 (5 bases). This TCR came from a man aged 25-40 years in good health. The CDR3 region has the DNA TGTGCCACCAGCAGAGTTAGGGACTTTGGCTATGGCTACACCTTC. Its translation is CATSRVRDFGYGYTF.